Below, 7 T cell receptor beta chains from the same sample are listed, as sequenced in a study of T cell responses to AZD1222 COVID-19 vaccine. Libraries were prepared by immunoSEQ multiplex PCR; TCRdb keeps only in-frame clonotypes and omits some of them. The sample includes roughly 26,000 clones, 88% seen only once; the top ten take around 2.9%. Sequenced material: peripheral blood, taken 28 days after the second AZD1222 dose. These receptors came from an adult who received the AZD1222 COVID-19 vaccine.

This chain joins TRBV19 and TRBJ1-3; D is ambiguous. The V end lost 10 bases, the J end lost 0 bases, and 10 bases lay between the germline ends. CDR1 and CDR2 from the germline V gene are LNHDA and SQIVND (reference sequence). This CDR3 is built from 13 residues. DNA for the CDR3: TGTGCCACTACGGACGTCTCTGGAAACACCATATATTTT. Its translation: CATTDVSGNTIYF.

The sample holds one count of this clone. The chain carries TRBV11-2 and TRBJ2-3, with TRBD2 matching over 11 bases. Trimming removed 5 bases from V and 4 bases from J; junction bases left unmatched: 8. The germline V gene has CDR1 SGHAT and CDR2 FQNNGV. The CDR3 has 16 residues. As DNA, the CDR3 is TGTGCCAGCAGCACCAGACTAGCGGGGCTATCAGATACGCAGTATTTT. Translation: CASSTRLAGLSDTQYF.

The chain is built from TRBV5-4 and TRBJ1-1; D may be TRBD1 (5 bases). Per germline, CDR1 SGHNT and CDR2 YYREEE (reference sequence). This CDR3 has 12 amino acids. Trimming left V 4 bases short and J 7 bases short, with 11 bases between. CDR3: CASSIGTDEAFF. In DNA form, the CDR3 reads TGTGCCAGCAGCATTGGGACGGATGAAGCTTTCTTT.

This chain links TRBV4-3 with TRBJ1-5; a weak D match, TRBD1 (5 bases). The CDR3 covers 15 residues. Germline assignment: CDR1 LGHNA and CDR2 YSLEER. Trimming pared 0 bases from V and 1 base from J, leaving 7 bases between. CDR3 residues: CASSQDRASNQPQHF. The CDR3 nucleotides are TGCGCCAGCAGCCAAGACAGGGCAAGCAATCAGCCCCAGCATTTT.

The CDR3 here is CASSLGVREQYF. In DNA form, the CDR3 reads TGTGCCAGCAGTTTGGGGGTCCGCGAGCAGTACTTC. V and J are TRBV12-3 or TRBV12-4 and TRBJ2-7; D is perhaps TRBD1 or TRBD2 (5 bases each). This CDR3 is 12 amino acids long. Trimming removed 3 bases from V and 6 bases from J, with 9 bases in between.

V and J are TRBV6-2 or TRBV6-3 and TRBJ2-1; no reliable D call. V lost 5 bases, J lost 5 bases, and 13 bases lay in between. The CDR3 totals 14 residues. Germline V gene data show CDR1 as MNHEY and CDR2 as SVGEGT. The CDR3 nucleotides are TGTGCCAGCAGTCCCGGGTTGCCTAACAATGAGCAGTTCTTC. Translation gives CASSPGLPNNEQFF.

This clone was observed a handful of times. The CDR3 bases are TGCGCCAGCACCGTGTCCGGGACAGGGGGCGGGAACACTGAAGCTTTCTTT. It yields the protein CASTVSGTGGGNTEAFF. The rearrangement joins TRBV5-1 to TRBJ1-1; 12 nucleotides align to TRBD1. V lost 6 bases, J lost 1 base, and 10 bases stayed unmatched. CDR3 size: 17 residues. The germline gives CDR1 SGHRS, CDR2 YFSETQ.